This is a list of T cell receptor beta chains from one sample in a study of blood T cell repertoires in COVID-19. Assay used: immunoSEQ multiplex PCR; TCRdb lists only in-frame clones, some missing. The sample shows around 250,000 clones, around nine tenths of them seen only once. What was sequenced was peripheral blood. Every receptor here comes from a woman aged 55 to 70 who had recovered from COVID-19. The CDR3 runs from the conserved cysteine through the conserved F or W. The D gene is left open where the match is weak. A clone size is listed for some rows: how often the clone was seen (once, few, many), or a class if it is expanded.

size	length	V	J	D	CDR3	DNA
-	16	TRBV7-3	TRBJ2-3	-	CASSQEGGLNTDTQYF	TGTGCCAGCAGCCAAGAAGGAGGTCTTAACACAGATACGCAGTATTTT
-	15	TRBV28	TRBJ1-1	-	CASSSPVAGRIEAFF	TGTGCCAGCAGTTCACCCGTGGCGGGAAGGATTGAAGCTTTCTTT
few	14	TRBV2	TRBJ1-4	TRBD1	CASSRDRGEEKLFF	TGTGCCAGCAGCCGGGACAGGGGTGAGGAAAAACTGTTTTTT
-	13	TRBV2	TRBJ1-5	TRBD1	CASTRQGGQPQHF	TGTGCCAGCACCCGACAGGGCGGCCAGCCCCAGCATTTT
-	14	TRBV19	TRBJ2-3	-	CASSLGEGTDTQYF	TGTGCCAGTAGTTTAGGAGAGGGCACAGATACGCAGTATTTT
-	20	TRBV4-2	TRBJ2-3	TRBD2	CASSQEGTSGGRIGTDTQYF	TGTGCCAGCAGCCAAGAGGGAACTAGCGGGGGAAGGATTGGCACAGATACGCAGTATTTT
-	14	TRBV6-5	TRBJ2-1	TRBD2	CATFERGARDEQFF	TGTGCCACCTTTGAGCGGGGGGCCCGCGATGAGCAGTTCTTC
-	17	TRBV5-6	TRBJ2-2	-	CASSLKPGTLNTGELFF	TGTGCCAGCAGCCTGAAACCCGGGACATTGAACACCGGGGAGCTGTTTTTT
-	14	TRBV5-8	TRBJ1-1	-	CASSLRQPNTEAFF	TGTGCCAGCAGCTTGAGACAGCCTAACACTGAAGCTTTCTTT
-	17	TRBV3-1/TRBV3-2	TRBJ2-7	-	CASSQGYGGAVQYEQYF	TGTGCCAGCAGCCAGGGCTATGGGGGGGCCGTTCAGTACGAGCAGTACTTC
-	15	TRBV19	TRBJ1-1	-	CASMIQGAGGTEAFF	TGTGCCAGTATGATACAGGGAGCGGGGGGCACTGAAGCTTTCTTT
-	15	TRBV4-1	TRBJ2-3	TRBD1	CASSQHGQGTDTQYF	TGCGCCAGCAGCCAACACGGACAGGGCACAGATACGCAGTATTTT
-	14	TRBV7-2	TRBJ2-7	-	CASSLQWEADEQYF	TGTGCCAGCAGCTTACAGTGGGAAGCGGACGAGCAGTACTTC
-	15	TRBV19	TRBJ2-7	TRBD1	CASSSLDDRGYEQYF	TGTGCCAGTAGTTCCCTCGATGACAGGGGATACGAGCAGTACTTC
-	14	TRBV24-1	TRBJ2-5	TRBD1	CATARTGGQETQYF	TGTGCCACCGCCCGGACAGGGGGCCAAGAGACCCAGTACTTC
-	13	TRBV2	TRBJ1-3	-	CASCQGSGNTIYF	TGTGCCAGCTGCCAGGGGTCTGGAAACACCATATATTTT
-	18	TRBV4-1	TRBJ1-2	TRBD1	CASSLHPPGTGGDYGYTF	TGCGCCAGCAGCCTACATCCCCCCGGGACAGGGGGCGACTATGGCTACACCTTC
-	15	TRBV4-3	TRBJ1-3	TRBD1	CASSQDYRGRNTIYF	TGCGCCAGCAGCCAAGATTACAGGGGTAGGAACACCATATATTTT
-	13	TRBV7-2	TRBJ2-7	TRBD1	CASSPTGGDEQYF	TGTGCCAGCAGCCCTACAGGGGGCGACGAGCAGTACTTC
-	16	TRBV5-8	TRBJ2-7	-	CASSLARGGTLYEQYF	TGTGCCAGCAGCTTGGCGAGAGGAGGTACCCTCTACGAGCAGTACTTC
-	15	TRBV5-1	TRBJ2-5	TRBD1	CASSHPGTVKETQYF	TGCGCCAGCAGCCATCCCGGGACAGTTAAAGAGACCCAGTACTTC
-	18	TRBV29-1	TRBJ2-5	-	CSVEGTLWADFSRETQYF	TGCAGCGTTGAGGGGACATTGTGGGCAGATTTTTCCCGGGAGACCCAGTACTTC
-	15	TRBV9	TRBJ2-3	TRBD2	CASSLRGGARDTQYF	TGTGCCAGCAGCCTCCGGGGGGGGGCCCGAGATACGCAGTATTTT
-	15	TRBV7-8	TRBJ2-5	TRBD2	CASSLQGLAGEVQYF	TGTGCCAGCAGCCTCCAGGGACTAGCGGGAGAGGTCCAGTACTTC
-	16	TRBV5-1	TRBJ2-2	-	CASSFSPPDNTGELFF	TGCGCCAGCAGCTTTTCGCCCCCAGATAACACCGGGGAGCTGTTTTTT